These 25 T cell receptor beta chains were all obtained from the same sample, sequenced in a study of T cells after yellow fever vaccination. Using its own MiXCR run on the 5' RACE reads, TCRdb lists one record per CDR3 protein. The sample holds 310,000 or so distinct CDR3 sequences, roughly 3.5% seen once. The sample here was PBMCs, taken on the day of the yellow fever booster vaccination. These receptors came from a man aged 18 to 29 who received the YFV17D yellow fever vaccine.

This clonotype was seen ten or more times. The V and J genes are TRBV5-1 and TRBJ2-1; TRBD2 agrees at 8 bases. CDR1 is SGHRS, CDR2 YFSETQ, per germline. The V gene end was trimmed by 4 bases and the J gene end by 0 bases; junction bases not matched to a gene: 6. The CDR3 runs 16 residues. The CDR3 sequence: CASSPSGQSSYNEQFF. The CDR3 nucleotides are TGCGCCAGCAGCCCTAGCGGGCAGAGCTCCTACAATGAGCAGTTCTTC.

This clonotype has at least ten counts. CDR3 nucleotides: TGTGCCAGCAGCCCCGAGGGGACCGGGAGCACAGATACGCAGTATTTT. As protein: CASSPEGTGSTDTQYF. The chain recombines TRBV9 with TRBJ2-3; D tentatively fits TRBD1 or TRBD2 (5 bases each). The CDR3 consists of 16 residues. Germline V lookup: CDR1 SGDLS, CDR2 YYNGEE. V was cut by 4 bases and J by 0 bases, with 15 bases left in between. Looking up the rest from reference TRBV9 and TRBJ2-3 gives the full variable domain: DSGVTQTPKHLITATGQRVTLRCSPRSGDLSVYWYQQSLDQGLQFLIQYYNGEERAKGNILERFSAQQFPDLHSELNLSSLELGDSALYFCASSPEGTGSTDTQYFGPGTRLTVL.

Many counts were recorded for this clonotype. The chain employs TRBV6-5 and TRBJ2-3; D is ambiguous. Trimming took 4 bases from V and 2 from J, leaving 16 bases between them. Germline V gene lookup returns CDR1 MNHEY and CDR2 SVGAGI. The CDR3 consists of 16 residues. The CDR3 spells CASSSSLRSFTDTQYF. The CDR3, as DNA: TGTGCCAGCAGTTCTTCCCTTCGCAGTTTCACAGATACGCAGTATTTT.

V gene TRBV7-9 combines with J gene TRBJ2-1; tentatively, D is TRBD1 or TRBD2 (5 bases each). The germline V gene has CDR1 SEHNR and CDR2 FQNEAQ (reference sequence). V dropped 7 bases and J dropped 6 bases, with 13 bases sitting between them. CDR3 size: 13 residues. CDR3 amino acids: CASTDRDLNEQFF. CDR3 bases: TGTGCCAGCACCGACCGGGACCTCAATGAGCAGTTCTTC. Together with reference TRBV7-9 and TRBJ2-1, the CDR3 gives the full variable domain: DTGVSQNPRHKITKRGQNVTFRCDPISEHNRLYWYRQTLGQGPEFLTYFQNEAQLEKSRLLSDRFSAERPKGSFSTLEIQRTEQGDSAMYLCASTDRDLNEQFFGPGTRLTVL.

This clonotype showed up just a few times. The V gene is TRBV5-1, the J gene TRBJ2-7, with a weak D call TRBD2 (6 bases). The ends were cut back, 4 bases at V and 4 bases at J, with 15 bases in the middle. The CDR3 is 14 amino acids. Germline V lookup: CDR1 SGHRS, CDR2 YFSETQ. The CDR3: CASSAGSVGYEQYV. CDR3 sequence (DNA): TGCGCCAGCAGCGCGGGGTCGGTAGGGTACGAGCAGTACGTC.

The sample holds many counts of this clonotype. This CDR3 reads CASSQELFYEQYF. CDR3 in DNA: TGCGCCAGCAGCCAAGAGCTTTTCTACGAGCAGTACTTC. The chain uses TRBV4-3 and TRBJ2-7; D gene ambiguous. The V gene's germline CDR1 is LGHNA and CDR2 YSLEER. The V end lost 0 bases, the J end lost 3 bases, and 6 bases lay between the germline ends. The CDR3 runs 13 residues.

This clonotype occurred a few times. The rearrangement uses TRBV5-4 and TRBJ1-2; D perhaps matches TRBD1 (5 bases). With 2 bases removed from V and 8 bases from J, the gap between germline ends came to 13 bases. The CDR3 spans 13 residues. The V gene's germline CDR1 is SGHNT and CDR2 YYREEE (reference sequence). CDR3 DNA sequence: TGTGCCAGCAGCTTTGCCAGGGAACGGGGCTACACCTTC. This translates into CASSFARERGYTF.

This clonotype appeared a few times. CDR3 sequence reads: CASSQVQGLAGGQGGELFF. CDR3 in DNA: TGTGCCAGCAGCCAAGTCCAGGGACTAGCGGGGGGTCAGGGCGGGGAGCTGTTTTTT. This chain links TRBV4-2 with TRBJ2-2; TRBD2 matches 15 bases. The V gene end was trimmed by 1 base and the J gene end by 7 bases; junction bases not matched to a gene: 10. In germline, CDR1 is LGHNA, CDR2 YNFKEQ. The CDR3 runs 19 residues.

Ten or more counts support this clonotype. V and J are TRBV7-2 and TRBJ2-7, with TRBD1 matching 9 bases. Germline V lookup: CDR1 SGHTA, CDR2 FQGNSA. Trimming took 5 bases from V and 4 from J; bases not matched to a gene: 12. The CDR3 length is 16 residues. The CDR3 nucleotides read TGTGCCAGCAGCCCCCCGGTGGGGACAGGGTTGTACGAGCAGTACTTC. It translates to CASSPPVGTGLYEQYF.

Many counts were recorded for this clonotype. The CDR3 protein is CASSQEGVGGAGELFF. CDR3 coding DNA: TGCGCCAGCAGCCAAGAAGGCGTCGGTGGGGCCGGGGAGCTGTTTTTT. The genes are TRBV4-3 and TRBJ2-2; D gene ambiguous. The germline V gene has CDR1 LGHNA and CDR2 YSLEER. Trimming pared 0 bases from V and 6 bases from J, leaving 14 bases between. The CDR3 sequence is 16 residues long.

The rearrangement joins TRBV6-1 to TRBJ2-7; tentative D call: TRBD1 (6 bases). This CDR3 contains 16 residues. CDR1 and CDR2 (germline): MNHNS, SASEGT. Trimming left V 7 bases short and J 1 base short, with 20 bases between. CDR3 region: CASTDPWARGSYEQYV. The CDR3 DNA reads as TGTGCCAGCACCGACCCTTGGGCCAGGGGATCCTACGAGCAGTACGTC.

This clonotype was counted at least ten times. The chain employs TRBV5-5 and TRBJ2-2; 9 nucleotides line up with TRBD1. Trimming took 4 bases from V and 4 from J; bases not matched to a gene: 5. The CDR3 length is 15 residues. The germline gives CDR1 SGHKS, CDR2 YYEKEE (reference sequence). CDR3 in DNA: TGTGCCAGCAGCCGGGACAGGGCGCCCACCGGGGAGCTGTTTTTT. As protein: CASSRDRAPTGELFF.

This clonotype has a count of ten or more. The genes are TRBV5-1 and TRBJ2-4; perhaps TRBD2 as D (5 bases). Germline V CDR1 and CDR2: SGHRS, YFSETQ. The length of the CDR3 is 14 residues. V was shortened by 4 bases and J by 1 base, with 9 bases between the two germline ends. This CDR3 reads CASSPREAKNIQYF. CDR3 nucleotides: TGCGCCAGCAGCCCAAGGGAGGCCAAAAACATTCAGTACTTC.

This clonotype has at least ten counts. The rearrangement uses TRBV7-2 and TRBJ1-1; D is ambiguous. Germline-derived CDR1 and CDR2 are SGHTA and FQGNSA. The length of the CDR3 is 12 residues. Trimming shortened V by 5 bases and J by 5 bases, and 9 bases separated the two germline ends. CDR3 bases: TGTGCCAGCAGCCCGGCGATGACTGAAGCTTTCTTT. Amino acids: CASSPAMTEAFF.

The chain employs TRBV6-5 and TRBJ1-5; unclear D gene. The germline CDR1 and CDR2 sequences are MNHEY and SVGAGI. The CDR3 loop spans 16 amino acids. The V end was cut by 6 bases, the J end by 2 bases, with 17 bases between. This CDR3 is CASRRLGYGGNQPQHF. CDR3 nucleotide sequence: TGTGCCAGCAGAAGACTCGGGTATGGGGGCAATCAGCCCCAGCATTTT.

This clonotype was seen a few times. The gene calls are TRBV7-9 and TRBJ1-1; tentatively, D is TRBD1 (5 bases). The CDR3 length is 18 residues. Germline V lookup: CDR1 SEHNR, CDR2 FQNEAQ (reference sequence). The ends were cut back, 6 bases at V and 3 bases at J, with 26 bases in the middle. The chain's CDR3 is CASSVRGALYGVDTEAFF. The CDR3, as DNA: TGTGCCAGCAGTGTAAGGGGAGCTCTTTACGGGGTGGACACTGAAGCTTTCTTT.

V is TRBV6-5 and J is TRBJ2-2; D unresolved. CDR1 and CDR2 (germline): MNHEY, SVGAGI. V was trimmed by 2 bases and J by 0 bases, leaving 10 bases between them. This CDR3 is 16 amino acids long. CDR3 bases: TGTGCCAGCAGTTACGGTCGGTCCCCGAACACCGGGGAGCTGTTTTTT. This gives the protein CASSYGRSPNTGELFF.

The chain has TRBV20-1 and TRBJ2-3; 12 bases map to TRBD1. The length of the CDR3 is 15 residues. Germline loops: CDR1 DFQATT, CDR2 SNEGSKA (reference sequence). The J segment lost 1 base and the V segment lost 6 bases, leaving 5 bases of the junction unmatched. The CDR3 reads CSARDRGLRTDTQYF. CDR3 bases: TGCAGTGCCAGGGACAGGGGGCTACGCACAGATACGCAGTATTTT.

This clonotype was counted at least ten times. The V gene is TRBV19, the J gene TRBJ2-3; 7 bases are shared with TRBD2. There are 14 residues in the CDR3. The trim removed 7 bases at V and 3 bases at J, leaving 7 bases unmatched. CDR1 and CDR2 (germline): LNHDA, SQIVND (reference sequence). CDR3 coding DNA: TGTGCCAGTACCACTAGCGCATCGACAGATACGCAGTATTTT. Translating it yields CASTTSASTDTQYF.

This clonotype occurred many times. J is TRBJ2-1 and V is TRBV5-1; 10 positions agree with TRBD2. V was pared by 8 bases and J by 4 bases, with 6 bases of the junction left unmatched. Germline V gene data show CDR1 as SGHRS and CDR2 as YFSETQ. The CDR3 has 14 residues. For the CDR3, the DNA is TGCGCCAGTGGAGCGGGGGGGCGATACAATGAGCAGTTCTTC. Translation: CASGAGGRYNEQFF. Supplemented by reference TRBV5-1 and TRBJ2-1, the full variable domain reads KAGVTQTPRYLIKTRGQQVTLSCSPISGHRSVSWYQQTPGQGLQFLFEYFSETQRNKGNFPGRFSGRQFSNSRSEMNVSTLELGDSALYLCASGAGGRYNEQFFGPGTRLTVL.

The chain recombines TRBV5-1 with TRBJ1-6; D remains unclear. V lost 3 bases and J 8 bases, leaving 12 bases between the germline ends. CDR1 is SGHRS and CDR2 is YFSETQ in the germline V gene. CDR3 length equals 14 residues. The CDR3 coding sequence is TGCGCCAGCAGCTCGGGTGTTAGGGATTCACCCCTCCACTTT. Residues: CASSSGVRDSPLHF.

This clonotype has at least ten counts. The V gene is TRBV4-2, the J gene TRBJ2-1, with D tentatively TRBD2 (6 bases). The V gene lost 2 bases and the J gene lost 4 bases, with 12 bases spanning the gap. Germline values: CDR1 LGHNA, CDR2 YNFKEQ. The CDR3 extends over 15 amino acids. CDR3: CASSQLGGRYNEQFF. CDR3 coding DNA: TGTGCCAGCAGCCAATTGGGGGGACGATACAATGAGCAGTTCTTC.

This clonotype has ten or more counts. This chain connects TRBV7-2 to TRBJ2-7, with TRBD2 identical over 9 bases. Germline V gene lookup returns CDR1 SGHTA and CDR2 FQGNSA. CDR3 length: 16 amino acids. J was trimmed by 3 bases and V by 5 bases; bases with no gene match: 11. The CDR3 coding sequence is TGTGCCAGCAGCCAATTCCCAGCGGGGGGCCTCTACGAGCAGTACTTC. Amino acids: CASSQFPAGGLYEQYF. Variable domain in full (rest from reference TRBV7-2 and TRBJ2-7): GAGVSQSPSNKVTEKGKDVELRCDPISGHTALYWYRQSLGQGLEFLIYFQGNSAPDKSGLPSDRFSAERTGGSVSTLTIQRTQQEDSAVYLCASSQFPAGGLYEQYFGPGTRLTVT.

This clonotype was picked up many times. This chain links TRBV7-2 with TRBJ2-7; 9 bases fit TRBD2. Germline lookup yields CDR1 SGHTA and CDR2 FQGNSA. This CDR3 has 13 amino acids. V was pared by 4 bases and J by 2 bases, with 0 bases of the junction left unmatched. CDR3 amino acids: CASSWTSAYEQYV. CDR3 DNA sequence: TGTGCCAGCAGCTGGACTAGCGCCTACGAGCAGTACGTC.

This clonotype was seen many times. The chain joins TRBV20-1 to TRBJ1-5; D ambiguous. The germline V and J ends were trimmed by 3 bases and 6 bases, with 9 bases remaining between them. The length of the CDR3 is 12 residues. CDR1 and CDR2 (germline): DFQATT, SNEGSKA (reference sequence). CDR3 DNA sequence: TGCAGTGCTAGCGAAGGAAGTCAGCCCCAGCATTTT. This sequence encodes CSASEGSQPQHF.